Below are 16 T cell receptor beta chains sequenced from a single sample in a study of T-cell memory formation after mild COVID-19. TCRdb ran MiXCR on the 5' RACE reads and lists one entry per CDR3 protein. In the table there are 400,000 or so distinct CDR3 sequences, 21% of which are singletons. The sequenced sample was PBMCs or a T cell subset sorted from them (not recorded which). These receptors originate from an adult woman who had mild COVID-19 (a few samples of this study predate the infection). Cell type and time point are not known.

This clonotype was picked up a small number of times. The chain combines TRBV7-2 with TRBJ2-5; 12 bases are a match to TRBD2. Germline CDR1 reads SGHTA; CDR2 reads FQGNSA. This CDR3 comprises 15 residues. V lost 3 bases to trimming and J lost 5 bases; unmatched junction nucleotides: 4. For the CDR3, the DNA is TGTGCCAGCAGCTTCACTAGCGGGGGGTCGGAGACCCAGTACTTC. This gives the protein CASSFTSGGSETQYF. Using reference TRBV7-2 and TRBJ2-5 for the parts outside the CDR3, the full variable domain is GAGVSQSPSNKVTEKGKDVELRCDPISGHTALYWYRQSLGQGLEFLIYFQGNSAPDKSGLPSDRFSAERTGGSVSTLTIQRTQQEDSAVYLCASSFTSGGSETQYFGPGTRLLVL.

This clonotype was found many times. The rearrangement uses TRBV5-1 and TRBJ2-1, with 9 bases fitting TRBD1. Per the germline V gene, CDR1 is SGHRS and CDR2 is YFSETQ. The length of the CDR3 is 14 residues. With V trimmed by 6 bases and J by 4 bases, 5 bases remained unmatched. The CDR3 DNA reads as TGCGCCAGCACCCAGGACAGGGGTTACAATGAGCAGTTCTTC. Protein: CASTQDRGYNEQFF. Together with reference TRBV5-1 and TRBJ2-1, the CDR3 gives the full variable domain: KAGVTQTPRYLIKTRGQQVTLSCSPISGHRSVSWYQQTPGQGLQFLFEYFSETQRNKGNFPGRFSGRQFSNSRSEMNVSTLELGDSALYLCASTQDRGYNEQFFGPGTRLTVL.

This clonotype was seen at least ten times. V usage is TRBV5-1 and J usage is TRBJ1-5; D uncertain. The germline gives CDR1 SGHRS, CDR2 YFSETQ. V lost 2 bases to trimming and J lost 5 bases, with 8 bases between them. The CDR3 length is 13 residues. CDR3 sequence (DNA): TGCGCCAGCAGCTTCGGCGGGGATCAGCCCCAGCATTTT. It specifies CASSFGGDQPQHF.

This chain uses TRBV6-5 with TRBJ2-2; 10 bases agree with TRBD1. V shed 6 bases, J shed 6 bases, and the junction held 7 bases outside the gene matches. The CDR3 consists of 15 residues. Germline V lookup: CDR1 MNHEY, CDR2 SVGAGI. The DNA of the CDR3 is TGTGCCAGCAGCACCGGGACAGGGGCGTCCGGGGAGCTGTTTTTT. Translation gives CASSTGTGASGELFF.

This clonotype was picked up a small number of times. This chain joins TRBV15 and TRBJ2-7, with D possibly matching TRBD1 (7 bases). The CDR3 consists of 13 residues. Trimming took off 3 bases at V and 7 bases at J, with 13 bases between the two ends. Germline V lookup: CDR1 LNHNV, CDR2 YYDKDF (reference sequence). This CDR3 reads CATSSRGAGEQYF. CDR3 nucleotides: TGTGCCACCAGCAGCAGGGGGGCAGGGGAGCAGTACTTC.

This clonotype appeared a few times. The chain has TRBV5-6 and TRBJ2-7, with D unclear. V lost 2 bases and J lost 2, with 8 bases in between. Germline CDR1 reads SGHDT; CDR2 reads YYEEEE. CDR3 length: 13 residues. CDR3 sequence: CASSFRSTYEQYF. The DNA of the CDR3 is TGTGCCAGCAGCTTTCGTTCTACCTACGAGCAGTACTTC.

This chain connects TRBV12-5 to TRBJ1-1; TRBD1 aligns across 8 bases. Germline values: CDR1 LGHNT, CDR2 FRNRAP. V was pared by 1 base and J by 3 bases, with 1 base of the junction left unmatched. The length of the CDR3 is 14 residues. CDR3 bases: TGTGCTAGTGGTTTGGGACAGGGGTACACTGAAGCTTTCTTT. Protein product: CASGLGQGYTEAFF.

The sample holds a few counts of this clonotype. This chain connects TRBV10-3 to TRBJ2-1; D ambiguous. V was pared by 5 bases and J by 6 bases, with 5 bases between. CDR1 is ENHRY, CDR2 SYGVKD, per germline. The CDR3 covers 11 residues. CDR3 DNA: TGTGCCATCAGTCCGGGCAATGAGCAGTTCTTC. Residues: CAISPGNEQFF.

V gene TRBV6-6 combines with J gene TRBJ2-2, with D uncertain. CDR3 length: 13 amino acids. The germline V gene encodes CDR1 MNHNY and CDR2 SVGAGI (reference sequence). V was trimmed by 6 bases and J by 4 bases, leaving 9 bases between them. CDR3 sequence (DNA): TGTGCCAGCAGCTCTTTATCCACCGGGGAGCTGTTTTTT. It codes for CASSSLSTGELFF.

The genes are TRBV5-6 and TRBJ1-6, with D uncertain. Germline values: CDR1 SGHDT, CDR2 YYEEEE. With 0 bases removed from V and 8 bases from J, the gap between germline ends came to 9 bases. CDR3 size: 14 residues. CDR3 coding DNA: TGTGCCAGCAGCTTGGGGCAGTCATATTCACCCCTCCACTTT. Translating gives CASSLGQSYSPLHF.

This chain joins TRBV7-9 and TRBJ1-2; no clear D. Germline CDR1 and CDR2: SEHNR and FQNEAQ (reference sequence). The CDR3 extends over 15 amino acids. Trimming took 1 base from V and 4 from J, leaving 13 bases between them. CDR3 coding DNA: TGTGCCAGCAGCTTAGGGGCAGGATTGCTCTATGGCTACACCTTC. The encoded protein is CASSLGAGLLYGYTF.

This chain links TRBV20-1 with TRBJ1-2, with TRBD1 matching 7 bases. Germline-derived CDR1 and CDR2 are DFQATT and SNEGSKA (reference sequence). V lost 5 bases, J lost 2 bases, and 5 bases stayed unmatched. The length of the CDR3 is 13 residues. The CDR3 spells CSAGGTVNYGYTF. CDR3 DNA sequence: TGCAGTGCTGGGGGGACAGTAAACTATGGCTACACCTTC.

This clonotype was observed a handful of times. V and J are TRBV5-1 and TRBJ1-5; D is perhaps TRBD1 (5 bases). The CDR3 is made up of 14 amino acids. The germline gives CDR1 SGHRS, CDR2 YFSETQ. The V end was cut by 0 bases, the J end by 3 bases, with 7 bases between. As DNA, the CDR3 is TGCGCCAGCAGCTTGGGGGACCTCAATCAGCCCCAGCATTTT. Its protein product is CASSLGDLNQPQHF.

The J gene is TRBJ1-5, the V gene TRBV29-1, with D unclear. The germline V gene has CDR1 SQVTM and CDR2 ANQGSEA. The length of the CDR3 is 14 residues. Trimming shortened V by 4 bases and J by 4 bases, and 14 bases separated the two germline ends. The CDR3 region is CSVVGSDFNQPQHF. The CDR3 DNA follows: TGCAGCGTTGTAGGTTCGGATTTTAATCAGCCCCAGCATTTT.

V and J are TRBV4-3 and TRBJ2-1; the match to TRBD2 covers 12 bases. The CDR3 length is 16 residues. V dropped 0 bases and J dropped 10; count of bases not matched to a gene: 7. Germline CDR1 LGHNA, CDR2 YSLEER. CDR3 DNA: TGCGCCAGCAGCCAAGAACCGGGACTAGCGGGTGGAGAGCAGTTCTTC. Its translation: CASSQEPGLAGGEQFF.

This clonotype was counted only a few times. The chain recombines TRBV23-1 with TRBJ2-3, with 7 bases identical to TRBD2. TRBV23-1 is an ORF for which the function is uncertain. The CDR3 has 15 residues. The junction had 11 bases not matched to a gene; V was cut back by 7 bases and J by 4 bases. The CDR3 here is CASTHGGMIPDTQYF. The CDR3 coding sequence is TGCGCCAGCACCCACGGGGGGATGATCCCAGATACGCAGTATTTT.